This TCR beta chain originates from a study of cytotoxic CD8 clonotypes in ibrutinib-treated CLL. General observations from the study: Measured clonality at baseline was greater than in age-matched healthy donors and tracked with circulating CD8+ T-cell counts. A rise in clonality was seen at ibrutinib response, and a fall back toward baseline was seen at progression.

On this clone itself: What it binds is unknown.

The data were produced by immunoSEQ multiplex PCR, yet TCRdb's version contains in-frame clones alone and is incomplete. Of about 43,000 clones listed, roughly two thirds were seen once; the top ten hold around 13%. Germline V gene sequence: CDR1 KGHSH, CDR2 LQKENI. J was trimmed by 7 bases and V by 6 bases; bases with no gene match: 5. CDR3 length: 12 residues. The sequenced sample was PBMCs, obtained after 12 months of ibrutinib treatment. The chain couples TRBV18 to TRBJ1-1; TRBD1 matches 7 bases. The source is a human donor with chronic lymphocytic leukemia. This CDR3 reads CASSPNRGEAFF. The CDR3 DNA sequence: TGTGCCAGCTCCCCGAACAGGGGTGAAGCTTTCTTT.